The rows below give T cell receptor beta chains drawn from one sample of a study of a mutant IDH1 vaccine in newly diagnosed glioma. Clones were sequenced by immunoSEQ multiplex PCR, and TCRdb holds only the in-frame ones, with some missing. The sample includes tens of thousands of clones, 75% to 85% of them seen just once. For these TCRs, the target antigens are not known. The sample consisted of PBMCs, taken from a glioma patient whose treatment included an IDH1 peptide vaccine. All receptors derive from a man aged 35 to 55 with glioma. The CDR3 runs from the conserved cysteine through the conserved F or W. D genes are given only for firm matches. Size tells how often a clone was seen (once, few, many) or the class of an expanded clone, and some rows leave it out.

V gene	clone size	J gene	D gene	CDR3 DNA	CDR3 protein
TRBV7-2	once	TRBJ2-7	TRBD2	TGTGCCAGCAGCTCTAGCGGGGGGAGCTACGAGCAGTACTTC	CASSSSGGSYEQYF
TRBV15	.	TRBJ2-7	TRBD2	TGTGCCACCAGCAGAGTACGGGCTAGCGGATCCTACGAGCAGTACTTC	CATSRVRASGSYEQYF
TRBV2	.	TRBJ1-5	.	TGTGCCAGCAGGATAGTAAGCAATCAGCCCCAGCATTTT	CASRIVSNQPQHF
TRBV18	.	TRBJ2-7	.	TGTGCCAGCTCACCAGACAGCTCCTACGAGCAGTACTTC	CASSPDSSYEQYF
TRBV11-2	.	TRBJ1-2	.	TGTGCCAGCAGCTGGGGGAGGGGTTCTAACTATGGCTACACCTTC	CASSWGRGSNYGYTF
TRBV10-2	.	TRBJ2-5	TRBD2	TGCGCCAGCAGAAGGACTAGCGGGGGGGAAGGAGAGACCCAGTACTTC	CASRRTSGGEGETQYF
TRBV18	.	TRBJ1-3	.	TGTGCCAGCTCCGACGTGCTAGGGAGCTCTGGAAACACCATATATTTT	CASSDVLGSSGNTIYF
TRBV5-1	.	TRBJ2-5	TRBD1	TGCGCCAGCAGCTTGGGGACAGGGAGACAGACCCAGTACTTC	CASSLGTGRQTQYF
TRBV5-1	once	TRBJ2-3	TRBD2	TGCGCCAGCAGCCGTCTAGCGGGAGGGTCTTCAGATACGCAGTATTTT	CASSRLAGGSSDTQYF
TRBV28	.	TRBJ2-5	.	TGTGCCAGCAGTGGGGGGCTCTGGGAGACCCAGTACTTC	CASSGGLWETQYF
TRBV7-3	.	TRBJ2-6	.	TGTGCCAGCAGCTTATCAGGGGCTGGGGCCAACGTCCTGACTTTC	CASSLSGAGANVLTF
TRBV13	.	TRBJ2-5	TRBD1	TGTGCCAGCAGCTCCCAGGGACAGGGAGAAGAGACCCAGTACTTC	CASSSQGQGEETQYF
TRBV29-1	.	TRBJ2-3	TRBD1	TGCAGCGTCTTCGGACAGGGCGATACGCAGTATTTT	CSVFGQGDTQYF
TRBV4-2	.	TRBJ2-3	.	TGTGCCAGCAGCCAAGGAGGGAGCGCCGATACGCAGTATTTT	CASSQGGSADTQYF
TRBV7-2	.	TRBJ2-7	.	TGTGCCAGCAGCCCCCCCTCCTACGAGCAGTACTTC	CASSPPSYEQYF
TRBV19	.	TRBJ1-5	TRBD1	TGTGCCAGTAGTTCCGGGACAGCAAAGAATCAGCCCCAGCATTTT	CASSSGTAKNQPQHF
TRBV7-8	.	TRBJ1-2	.	TGTGCCAGCAGCTTAGATTTAGGAGGGATCTATGGCTACACCTTC	CASSLDLGGIYGYTF
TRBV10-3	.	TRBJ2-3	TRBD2	TGTGCCATCAGTGTGGGTAGCGGGGGGACAGATACGCAGTATTTT	CAISVGSGGTDTQYF
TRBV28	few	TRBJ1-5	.	TGTGCCAGCAGTTTGAGGTGGCAGATTAGCAATCAGCCCCAGCATTTT	CASSLRWQISNQPQHF